The present entry profiles one T cell receptor (beta chain) with its context. Its antigen has not been determined. Base qualities were left out, and no much larger clone turns up one base away. Receptors were amplified or captured by the immunoSEQ multiplex PCR assay. The multiplex PCR relied on a mix of 60 forward primers for TCR Vbeta segments and 13 reverse primers for TCR Jbeta segments. The CDR3 region of rearranged TCR beta genes was amplified from genomic DNA with a multiplex PCR assay. The amplified TCR beta libraries were sequenced on the Illumina HiSeq System as 87-base-pair reads. Concerning the study's data processing: A later analysis counted approximately 84 million unique TCR beta chains across the 550 to 750 repertoires, and about 10 million of these chains were shared by at least two donors. Raw reads were error-corrected and collapsed into unique sequences by a nearest-neighbor algorithm in which closely related sequences were merged to remove PCR and sequencing errors. To assign V, D and J gene segments, CDR3 sequences were aligned to IMGT reference sequences. Each retained sequence needed at least a six-nucleotide match to both a V gene segment and a J gene segment. Rearrangements were classified as productive when the CDR3 lacked stop codons and remained in frame with V and J, and all other rearrangements were classified as non-productive. Following IMGT convention, CDR3 was defined as the stretch from the second conserved V-encoded cysteine up to the conserved J-encoded phenylalanine. Sequences without an unambiguous match to a single V gene segment were excluded from the earlier analysis of a few hundred of the donors. An earlier analysis of under 750 of the donors called V segments functional above 56.7% productive rearrangements and segregating when the between-donor standard deviation exceeded 5%. A statistical classification framework was built to diagnose cytomegalovirus status from the catalog of TCR beta chain sequences. In a later analysis, V and J genes were assigned by comparing TCR nucleotide sequences against IMGT/GENE-DB human TR gene sequences. In a later analysis, CDR3 sequences and most-parsimonious VDJ recombination scenarios were assigned using the TCRdist pipeline. In a later analysis, each TCR beta chain was defined by its CDR3 amino acid sequence together with its V-gene family, and reads lacking a unique V-gene family were excluded. As a way to deal with suspected cross-contamination and a sequencing artifact, a later analysis dropped approximately 590 nucleotide sequences that were highly shared and had low generation probability. For each public chain, a later analysis derived a clonal expansion index from normalized ranks of inferred template counts within each repertoire. Generation probabilities in a later analysis came from a VDJ recombination model fitted to out-of-frame rearrangements, and those results were checked against IGoR. In a later analysis, TCR-TCR, TCR-HLA and TCR-CMV co-occurrence was scored with hypergeometric tests, and a repertoire-size bias correction was applied to TCR pairs. In a later analysis, false discovery rates were estimated by permuting HLA or CMV assignments 20 times. A later analysis grouped co-occurring TCRs with DBSCAN, adding TCRdist sequence similarity when clustering within HLA-allele-positive subsets. For co-occurrence clustering, repertoires with fewer than 30,000 or more than 120,000 public chains were excluded, along with roughly 5 repertoires with anomalous nucleotide sharing. Drawn from immuneACCESS, this table holds only the in-frame rearrangements with V and J called that TCRdb kept. Clones are partly lost; checked studies trace under half to an unresolved V gene and leave the rest unexplained. V and J calls and clone size are given by that table; D and trimming were obtained from the DNA. The sample contains around 110,000 clones, about 80% of them found a single time. The top ten constitute over 3.5% of the sample.

The entry originates in a study of cytomegalovirus exposure and HLA in healthy donors (dated by TCRdb to between 2016 and 2019). Background on the whole study: In an earlier analysis of under 600 of the donors, 276 Gb of sequence data and roughly 100 million unique TCR beta sequences from roughly 200 million T cells were reported. An early release that covered roughly 600 HLA-typed donors contained 250 to 350 gigabases of sequencing data and about 84 million unique TCR sequences. Class I and class II HLA loci were covered by the typing at four-digit resolution. Of the roughly 410 genotyped donors, 81% were placed in the genetic ancestry cluster associated with self-reported Caucasian donors. Roughly five DR-DQ haplotypes were treated as single units for association and clustering because of strong linkage in the cohort. Donor age, sex, ethnicity and CMV serostatus were collected together with the repertoire data. Rather than using new phenotypic data, the later analysis identified candidate immune exposures from TCR beta sequences and from how often those sequences occurred across donors. In addition to the first cohort of about 650 subjects, a separate validation cohort of around 110 different subjects was used. In a later genetic analysis, genome-wide SNP genotypes for about three fifths of the roughly 670 donors were used, and that subset was treated as a discovery cohort. In an earlier analysis of 500 to 650 of the donors, high-throughput TCR beta sequencing was used to judge whether each TCR beta V gene segment behaved as functional or pseudogenic. The T cell repertoires of 670 or so subjects were profiled by immunosequencing and related to cytomegalovirus serostatus. All discovery cohort repertoires had been generated on a single sequencing platform. The number of typed donors differed by locus: about 620-640 for A, B, C, DRB1 and DQB1; some 500 for DQA1; fewer than 610 for DPA1; and around 470 for DPB1. A later analysis re-analyzed previously published TCR beta repertoires from 660 or so donors and added high-resolution HLA genotyping to study TCR occurrence patterns. Among roughly 400 genotyped donors of the cohort, an average of about 240,000 unique TCR beta nucleotide sequences were sequenced per donor, 15% to 20% of them non-productive. To predict cytomegalovirus infection status, the study brought together high-throughput TCR immunosequencing, statistical association of individual TCRs with disease status, and machine learning. The study aimed to test whether signatures of past pathogen exposure could be identified by cataloging public T cell receptors. Overall results and qualifications from the work: Most CMV-associated TCR beta chains appeared to be HLA-restricted in a later analysis, and the HLA associations seemed to be driven largely by CMV exposure. Roughly uniform sequencing depth across donors was assumed in presence/absence analyses, although this assumption may not hold. Cytomegalovirus status was reported to be diagnosed by the classifier with high specificity and sensitivity in both the original and validation cohorts. The cohort was sequenced for TCR beta chains only, and without alpha or paired-chain data the features that could be detected were limited. Because counts were too low, seventeen rarely observed V segments, including chromosome 9 orphons, were excluded from the earlier analysis of under 650 of the donors. V-gene and J-gene trimming of TCR beta chains was associated with a missense DCLRE1C variant in a later genetic analysis, and the association was replicated in an independent cohort. Three of the identified cytomegalovirus-associated TCR beta chains were confirmed in vitro to be specific for cytomegalovirus antigens. A total of 150 or so TCR beta chains were listed by the study as associated with cytomegalovirus. Broadly in line with IMGT annotations, most TCR beta V segments showed up in productive rearrangements about 90% or about 30% of the time in an earlier analysis of 587 of the donors. According to a later analysis, parvovirus B19, influenza, CMV and Epstein-Barr virus appeared linked to several top co-occurrence clusters. According to a later genetic analysis, donors in an Asian-associated ancestry cluster had fewer N-insertions in productive TCRs than the approximately 650-donor mean. In a later analysis, the rate of TCR association differed among HLA loci, with DRB1 alleles having the most associated TCRs and HLA-C alleles having the fewest. At a false discovery rate of 0.05, a later analysis linked under 20,000 TCR beta sequences to specific HLA alleles. A cluster of highly shared sequence variants was judged likely to represent a technical artifact of the sequencing pipeline. It was suggested by the authors that the approach could potentially be generalized to other disease states and immunological phenotypes. Because the 87-base-pair reads could not distinguish some IMGT-functional V segments, including TRBV6-2 and TRBV6-3, those segments were excluded. Across donors, most TCR sequences were observed very rarely, whereas some public TCRs were present in many individuals. Compared with equally common non-associated chains, HLA-associated TCR beta chains in a later analysis were more clonally expanded and had lower generation probabilities. Correlated functional status among segregating V segments might be attributable to linkage disequilibrium, but an unknown experimental factor could not be ruled out. CMV serostatus was the only immune exposure information available for the cohort. Assigning TCR associations to individual alleles was difficult when HLA alleles, especially DR and DQ, strongly co-occurred. A further reported finding was that TCR beta sequences accurately predicted the HLA-A and HLA-B alleles for most subjects in the first cohort. HLA typing was unavailable for some donors at each locus, so association tests used only the typed subset.

The cohort consisted of 600 or so healthy bone marrow donors. At the time of sampling, all cohort members were nominally healthy, though unrecorded immune exposures were likely present. The donor was CMV seropositive and was included in the group of 250 to 300 seropositive cohort members. Every donor gave a peripheral blood sample, and the peripheral blood mononuclear cells from that sample were used for TCR beta sequencing. Genomic DNA extraction from the blood cell samples was performed with the Qiagen DNeasy Blood Extraction Kit. V loses 1 base at its end and J loses 9 bases; junction bases beyond the gene matches: 15. Taken from the germline V gene, the CDR1 and CDR2 loops are SGHNT and YENEEA. The CDR3 measures 18 amino acids from cysteine to phenylalanine. Only the CDR3 part of the read is kept: 54 bases, read in frame from the first base.

The chain was built from TRBV11-3 and TRBJ2-5, and TRBD2 aligns with 12 junction nucleotides. The TCR sequence derives from a man under 40 in good health and CMV-seropositive. Sequencing was carried out using PBMCs. The sequenced DNA: TGTGCCAGCAGCTTAGTATTGAATCGACTAGCGGGAGAAGGGGCCCAGTACTTC. Its product reads: CASSLVLNRLAGEGAQYF.